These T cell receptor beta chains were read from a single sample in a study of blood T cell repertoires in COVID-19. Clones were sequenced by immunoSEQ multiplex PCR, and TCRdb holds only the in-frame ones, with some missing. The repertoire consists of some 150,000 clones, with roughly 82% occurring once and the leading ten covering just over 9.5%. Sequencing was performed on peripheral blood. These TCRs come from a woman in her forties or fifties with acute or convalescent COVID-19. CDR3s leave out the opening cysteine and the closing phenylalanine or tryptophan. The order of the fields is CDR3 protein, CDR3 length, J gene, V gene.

CDR3 protein: ASSGTGSFNEQF; CDR3 length: 12; J gene: TRBJ2-1; V gene: TRBV28
CDR3 protein: ASSLPRTGRLSNQPQH; CDR3 length: 16; J gene: TRBJ1-5; V gene: TRBV27
CDR3 protein: ASWGQGAAGELF; CDR3 length: 12; J gene: TRBJ2-2; V gene: TRBV19
CDR3 protein: ASSFAGVLYEQY; CDR3 length: 12; J gene: TRBJ2-7; V gene: TRBV7-9
CDR3 protein: ASNSMTGNYQPQH; CDR3 length: 13; J gene: TRBJ1-5; V gene: TRBV6-5
CDR3 protein: ASSQDPASYEQY; CDR3 length: 12; J gene: TRBJ2-7; V gene: TRBV3-1/TRBV3-2
CDR3 protein: ASSPGLAGMNTGELF; CDR3 length: 15; J gene: TRBJ2-2; V gene: TRBV7-8
CDR3 protein: ASSQDLRWTGLAGYT; CDR3 length: 15; J gene: TRBJ1-2; V gene: TRBV4-2
CDR3 protein: ASSPGARSDTQY; CDR3 length: 12; J gene: TRBJ2-3; V gene: TRBV7-2
CDR3 protein: ASSVQPQAEETQY; CDR3 length: 13; J gene: TRBJ2-5; V gene: TRBV9
CDR3 protein: ASSMGARSGSYGYT; CDR3 length: 14; J gene: TRBJ1-2; V gene: TRBV5-4
CDR3 protein: ACGQGISTGYT; CDR3 length: 11; J gene: TRBJ1-2; V gene: TRBV30
CDR3 protein: ASREDSEAF; CDR3 length: 9; J gene: TRBJ1-1; V gene: TRBV12-3/TRBV12-4
CDR3 protein: ASRGRDYGYT; CDR3 length: 10; J gene: TRBJ1-2; V gene: TRBV12-3/TRBV12-4
CDR3 protein: ASSRSYRTENYGYT; CDR3 length: 14; J gene: TRBJ1-2; V gene: TRBV4-1
CDR3 protein: ASRASPSSRGITEAF; CDR3 length: 15; J gene: TRBJ1-1; V gene: TRBV23-1
CDR3 protein: ASIGGSGANVLT; CDR3 length: 12; J gene: TRBJ2-6; V gene: TRBV19
CDR3 protein: ASSPPSSDEQF; CDR3 length: 11; J gene: TRBJ2-1; V gene: TRBV18
CDR3 protein: ASSLPGSNNEQF; CDR3 length: 12; J gene: TRBJ2-1; V gene: TRBV11-1
CDR3 protein: ASSQITLLAGTYEQY; CDR3 length: 15; J gene: TRBJ2-7; V gene: TRBV6-6
CDR3 protein: ARNKDLNTEAF; CDR3 length: 11; J gene: TRBJ1-1; V gene: TRBV5-3
CDR3 protein: AIRRDSSGNTIY; CDR3 length: 12; J gene: TRBJ1-3; V gene: TRBV10-3
CDR3 protein: ASSPHQGGTEAF; CDR3 length: 12; J gene: TRBJ1-1; V gene: TRBV3-1/TRBV3-2
CDR3 protein: ASSLYGGHEQY; CDR3 length: 11; J gene: TRBJ2-7; V gene: TRBV28
CDR3 protein: ATGSGTDTQY; CDR3 length: 10; J gene: TRBJ2-3; V gene: TRBV5-4
CDR3 protein: ASSARTGAGNTIY; CDR3 length: 13; J gene: TRBJ1-3; V gene: TRBV19
CDR3 protein: ASRSFYEQY; CDR3 length: 9; J gene: TRBJ2-7; V gene: TRBV6-5
CDR3 protein: ASSLAGSYNEQF; CDR3 length: 12; J gene: TRBJ2-1; V gene: TRBV6-6
CDR3 protein: ASTGTGGETQY; CDR3 length: 11; J gene: TRBJ2-5; V gene: TRBV2
CDR3 protein: ASSFSGPQETQY; CDR3 length: 12; J gene: TRBJ2-5; V gene: TRBV7-2
CDR3 protein: ASSPRTSGSYNEQF; CDR3 length: 14; J gene: TRBJ2-1; V gene: TRBV4-3
CDR3 protein: ASSLIGTALYGYT; CDR3 length: 13; J gene: TRBJ1-2; V gene: TRBV28
CDR3 protein: ASSINGRGEKLF; CDR3 length: 12; J gene: TRBJ1-4; V gene: TRBV2
CDR3 protein: ASSQDLNYDRGHEKLF; CDR3 length: 16; J gene: TRBJ1-4; V gene: TRBV4-3
CDR3 protein: ASSPIAGAVYNEQF; CDR3 length: 14; J gene: TRBJ2-1; V gene: TRBV7-2
CDR3 protein: ASSLRQNTEAF; CDR3 length: 11; J gene: TRBJ1-1; V gene: TRBV11-2
CDR3 protein: ARIRRTDTQY; CDR3 length: 10; J gene: TRBJ2-3; V gene: TRBV5-3
CDR3 protein: ASSLASAAETQY; CDR3 length: 12; J gene: TRBJ2-5; V gene: TRBV7-2
CDR3 protein: ASSFNRGSEAF; CDR3 length: 11; J gene: TRBJ1-1; V gene: TRBV7-2
CDR3 protein: ASTQNGVYEQY; CDR3 length: 11; J gene: TRBJ2-7; V gene: TRBV21-1
CDR3 protein: ASCIGGGMYNEQF; CDR3 length: 13; J gene: TRBJ2-1; V gene: TRBV7-8
CDR3 protein: ASSRTSGGVDTQY; CDR3 length: 13; J gene: TRBJ2-3; V gene: TRBV6-4
CDR3 protein: ASSLAGGVDTQY; CDR3 length: 12; J gene: TRBJ2-3; V gene: TRBV5-1